These 4 T cell receptor beta chains came from one sample sequenced in a study of regulatory T cells in long-lasting Graves disease. The sample's time point: persistent/refractory GD, antithyroid drugs over 5 years with positive TRAb. Isolated PBMC RNA provided the starting material for the TCR library. Arm-PCR with iRepertoire HTBI primers amplified the CDR3 regions for these TCR beta libraries. TCRdb reprocessed the multiplex PCR reads via MiXCR and lists one record per CDR3 protein. The sample consists of under 450,000 distinct CDR3 sequences, approximately 23% of them appearing once. The sequencing used peripheral blood mononuclear cells (PBMCs), collected when the disease was refractory, from a patient treated with antithyroid drugs. These TCRs come from a woman between 40 and 50 years old with Graves disease.

This clonotype was seen at least ten times. This rearrangement joins TRBV28 to TRBJ2-2; 8 nucleotides agree with TRBD2. Germline trimming cut 6 bases from V and 0 bases from J; bases unmatched to any gene: 9. Germline CDR1 reads MDHEN; CDR2 reads SYDVKM. The CDR3 is 17 amino acids. The CDR3 loop is CASSQNPGLANTGELFF. CDR3 sequence (DNA): TGTGCCAGCAGCCAAAACCCGGGACTAGCGAACACCGGGGAGCTGTTTTTT.

This clonotype was seen ten or more times. The chain employs TRBV12-3 or TRBV12-4 and TRBJ2-7; 14 bases match TRBD2. The CDR3 has 18 amino acids. J was trimmed by 6 bases and V by 5 bases; bases with no gene match: 15. Here the CDR3 DNA reads TGTGCCAGCAGTCCGAAGCGAAGGGGACTAGCGGGAGCTAGCGAGCAGTACTTC. Its protein is CASSPKRRGLAGASEQYF.

This clonotype showed up many times. The gene calls are TRBV28 and TRBJ2-7; 16 bases agree with TRBD2. Trimming removed 2 bases from V and 3 bases from J; junction bases left unmatched: 13. Germline CDR1 reads MDHEN; CDR2 reads SYDVKM. CDR3 length: 20 amino acids. CDR3 sequence: CASSLTPRGLAGGPGYEQYF. The CDR3 nucleotides read TGTGCCAGCAGTTTAACCCCCCGGGGACTAGCGGGAGGGCCGGGCTACGAGCAGTACTTC.

This chain links TRBV7-2 with TRBJ2-7; D is perhaps TRBD2 (5 bases). Germline CDR1 SGHTA, CDR2 FQGNSA. The CDR3 extends over 15 amino acids. V dropped 1 base and J dropped 0 bases, with 10 bases sitting between them. CDR3 in DNA: TGTGCCAGCAGCTTAGAAGCTAGCAGCTCCTACGAGCAGTACTTC. It yields the protein CASSLEASSSYEQYF. Using reference TRBV7-2 and TRBJ2-7 for the parts outside the CDR3, the full variable domain is GAGVSQSPSNKVTEKGKDVELRCDPISGHTALYWYRQSLGQGLEFLIYFQGNSAPDKSGLPSDRFSAERTGGSVSTLTIQRTQQEDSAVYLCASSLEASSSYEQYFGPGTRLTVT.